The 25 T cell receptor beta chains in this list originate from one sample, sequenced in a study of radiotherapy plus CTLA-4 blockade in lung cancer. The assay was immunoSEQ multiplex PCR, and TCRdb's table has in-frame clones only and misses some. The sample gives about 15,000 clones, approximately 76% of which show up once; about 53% is in the top ten. The sequencing here drew on peripheral blood, taken from a patient treated with radiotherapy plus ipilimumab. Every receptor here comes from a human donor with non-small cell lung cancer whose response to radiotherapy plus ipilimumab could not be evaluated.

In this sample, this clone turned up a few times. The V gene is TRBV27, the J gene TRBJ1-1; weak D call: TRBD1 (6 bases). The CDR3 is made up of 14 amino acids. CDR1 and CDR2 from the germline V gene are MNHEY and SMNVEV (reference sequence). V was pared by 6 bases and J by 7 bases, with 18 bases between. For the CDR3, the DNA is TGTGCCAGCAGACCTACGGGGGGGGCTGGTGAAGCTTTCTTT. Its translation is CASRPTGGAGEAFF.

The chain joins TRBV18 to TRBJ1-1; D may be TRBD1 (6 bases). With 0 bases removed from V and 0 bases from J, the gap between germline ends came to 14 bases. CDR1 and CDR2 from the germline V gene are KGHSH and LQKENI. This CDR3 is built from 17 residues. CDR3 DNA: TGTGCCAGCTCACCACCGGGGGCCATTATAATGAACACTGAAGCTTTCTTT. Translation gives CASSPPGAIIMNTEAFF.

V gene TRBV2 combines with J gene TRBJ2-5; the D gene is possibly TRBD1 (5 bases). CDR1 and CDR2 (germline): SNHLY, FYNNEI. V was trimmed by 4 bases and J by 4 bases, leaving 10 bases between them. This CDR3 is 13 amino acids long. Written as DNA, the CDR3 is TGTGCCAGCAGTGTGCCAGGGATAGAGACCCAGTACTTC. Translating gives CASSVPGIETQYF.

The gene calls are TRBV11-3 and TRBJ2-5, with 9 bases that match TRBD1. V lost 5 bases, J lost 2 bases, and 6 bases stayed unmatched. The CDR3 length is 15 residues. Germline CDR1 and CDR2: SGHNT and YENEEA. DNA for the CDR3: TGTGCCAGCAGCAAAACAGGGGGCGGGCAAGAGACCCAGTACTTC. Protein sequence: CASSKTGGGQETQYF. The full variable domain, in which reference TRBV11-3 and TRBJ2-5 provide the parts outside the CDR3, is EAGVVQSPRYKIIEKKQPVAFWCNPISGHNTLYWYLQNLGQGPELLIRYENEEAVDDSQLPKDRFSAERLKGVDSTLKIQPAELGDSAVYLCASSKTGGGQETQYFGPGTRLLVL.

This sequence joins TRBV5-1 and TRBJ2-7; TRBD1 matches 8 bases. Germline assignment: CDR1 SGHRS and CDR2 YFSETQ. The CDR3 is 14 amino acids. With 2 bases clipped from V and 5 bases from J, the junction kept 6 bases outside the gene matches. In DNA, the CDR3 is TGCGCCAGCAGCTTTGACAGGGGTCCCGACGAGCAGTACTTC. Translating gives CASSFDRGPDEQYF.

This chain connects TRBV6-5 to TRBJ1-1, with 9 bases identical to TRBD1. V lost 6 bases, J lost 5 bases, and 1 base stayed unmatched. The CDR3 sequence is 12 residues long. Per germline, CDR1 MNHEY and CDR2 SVGAGI. The CDR3 nucleotides read TGTGCCAGCAGACAGGGGGCAACTGAAGCTTTCTTT. It is translated as CASRQGATEAFF.

This clone was counted between two and nine times. The chain links TRBV6-6 to TRBJ1-4; D gene ambiguous. Germline CDR1 MNHNY, CDR2 SVGAGI (reference sequence). V was shortened by 5 bases and J by 3 bases, with 16 bases between the two germline ends. This CDR3 region has 16 residues. CDR3: CASSRYPVRANEKLFF. Written as DNA, the CDR3 is TGTGCCAGCAGTCGGTATCCAGTTCGGGCTAATGAAAAACTGTTTTTT.

This clone appeared once. This chain joins TRBV30 and TRBJ2-2; D gene ambiguous. Germline assignment: CDR1 GTSNPN and CDR2 SVGIG (reference sequence). The CDR3 runs to 10 residues. CDR3 in DNA: TGTGCTTGTGCGAGCGGGGAGCTGTTTTTT. Amino acids: CACASGELFF.

The chain couples TRBV9 to TRBJ2-2, with 10 positions matching TRBD1. This CDR3 region has 15 residues. Germline V gene lookup returns CDR1 SGDLS and CDR2 YYNGEE. The V gene end was trimmed by 5 bases and the J gene end by 7 bases; junction bases not matched to a gene: 8. CDR3 nucleotide sequence: TGTGCCAGCAGTCCCGACAGGGGGCTTTACGGGGAGCTGTTTTTT. The encoded protein is CASSPDRGLYGELFF.

This chain links TRBV2 with TRBJ2-1; weak D call: TRBD1 (7 bases). Looked up from germline, CDR1 is SNHLY and CDR2 is FYNNEI. The CDR3 is 13 residues long. Trimming cost V 6 bases and J 8 bases, with 14 bases left between them. CDR3 amino acids: CASSDPRGDEQFF. CDR3 DNA: TGTGCCAGCAGCGACCCCAGGGGGGATGAGCAGTTCTTC.

This chain connects TRBV27 to TRBJ1-6; 7 nucleotides match TRBD1. Germline V lookup: CDR1 MNHEY, CDR2 SMNVEV (reference sequence). The CDR3 has 17 amino acids. Germline trimming cut 0 bases from V and 9 bases from J; bases unmatched to any gene: 11. CDR3 sequence reads: CASSLSNLDRVPSPLHF. The CDR3 nucleotides read TGTGCCAGCAGTTTATCGAATCTTGACAGGGTTCCTTCACCCCTCCACTTT.

The chain carries TRBV19 and TRBJ2-2; weak D call: TRBD1 (6 bases). The CDR3 has 17 residues. Trimming took 5 bases from V and 0 from J, leaving 16 bases between them. Germline lookup yields CDR1 LNHDA and CDR2 SQIVND (reference sequence). CDR3 DNA: TGTGCCAGTAGTGTGGGGCAGGGGATTACGAACACCGGGGAGCTGTTTTTT. Protein product: CASSVGQGITNTGELFF. Full variable domain (missing parts from reference TRBV19 and TRBJ2-2): DGGITQSPKYLFRKEGQNVTLSCEQNLNHDAMYWYRQDPGQGLRLIYYSQIVNDFQKGDIAEGYSVSREKKESFPLTVTSAQKNPTAFYLCASSVGQGITNTGELFFGEGSRLTVL.

The rearrangement uses TRBV11-2 and TRBJ1-5; D not certain. The V gene lost 3 bases and the J gene lost 8 bases, with 11 bases spanning the gap. The CDR3 sequence is 13 residues long. Germline lookup yields CDR1 SGHAT and CDR2 FQNNGV. CDR3 in amino acids: CASSLGGREPQHF. CDR3 nucleotides: TGTGCCAGCAGCTTGGGCGGGAGGGAGCCCCAGCATTTT. The entire variable domain, with the rest obtained from reference TRBV11-2 and TRBJ1-5, is as follows: EAGVAQSPRYKIIEKRQSVAFWCNPISGHATLYWYQQILGQGPKLLIQFQNNGVVDDSQLPKDRFSAERLKGVDSTLKIQPAKLEDSAVYLCASSLGGREPQHFGDGTRLSIL.

The V call is TRBV7-9, the J call TRBJ1-5; D is possibly TRBD1 (6 bases). Germline-derived CDR1 and CDR2 are SEHNR and FQNEAQ (reference sequence). The CDR3 loop spans 16 amino acids. V lost 4 bases and J 4 bases, leaving 17 bases between the germline ends. CDR3 coding DNA: TGTGCCAGCAGCTCGGGACAACCGGTGGGAAATCAGCCCCAGCATTTT. This codes for CASSSGQPVGNQPQHF.

This clone was seen only a few times. The same CDR3 is also encoded by other DNA sequences in this sample. V gene TRBV29-1 combines with J gene TRBJ2-7; D may be TRBD1 (6 bases). The length of the CDR3 is 13 residues. The V gene's germline CDR1 is SQVTM and CDR2 ANQGSEA. The ends were cut back, 5 bases at V and 1 base at J, with 12 bases in the middle. The CDR3 region has the DNA TGCAGCGTTCCCCGAAGGGGGTCCTACGAGCAGTACTTC. Protein product: CSVPRRGSYEQYF.

This clone was detected once. CDR3 protein: CASSRTLNTGELFF. The CDR3 DNA reads TGTGCCAGCAGTCGGACATTGAACACCGGGGAGCTGTTTTTT. The V and J genes are TRBV2 and TRBJ2-2; a possible D gene is TRBD1 (5 bases). Trimming shortened V by 5 bases and J by 1 base, and 8 bases separated the two germline ends. This CDR3 is 14 amino acids long. The germline gives CDR1 SNHLY, CDR2 FYNNEI.

This clone has just one count. CDR3 in DNA: TGCAGCGTTGACCCCCCAGGTTGGGACACTGAAGCTTTCTTT. Protein product: CSVDPPGWDTEAFF. The V gene is TRBV29-1, the J gene TRBJ1-1; D ambiguous. CDR1 and CDR2 (germline): SQVTM, ANQGSEA. V was shortened by 3 bases and J by 3 bases, with 14 bases between the two germline ends. The CDR3 covers 14 residues.

Comment on this clone: Other DNA sequences in the sample encode the same CDR3. The chain carries TRBV19 and TRBJ1-4, with TRBD1 matching 9 bases. The germline V gene encodes CDR1 LNHDA and CDR2 SQIVND (reference sequence). J lost 8 bases, V lost 3 bases, and 4 bases had no gene match. The CDR3 runs 14 residues. The CDR3 region has the DNA TGTGCCAGTAGTATCAGACAGGGGGGCGAAAAACTGTTTTTT. It specifies CASSIRQGGEKLFF.

V usage is TRBV5-8 and J usage is TRBJ1-2; possibly TRBD1 for D (5 bases). V was clipped by 2 bases and J by 5 bases, with 10 bases between them. Per the germline V gene, CDR1 is SGHTS and CDR2 is YDEGEE. The CDR3 totals 13 residues. The CDR3 DNA reads TGTGCCAGCAGCTTAAAGGGGAATTATGGCTACACCTTC. It translates to CASSLKGNYGYTF.

The chain joins TRBV9 to TRBJ2-1, with 9 nucleotides matching TRBD1. Germline-derived CDR1 and CDR2 are SGDLS and YYNGEE. The CDR3 extends over 18 amino acids. Germline trimming cut 0 bases from V and 0 bases from J; bases unmatched to any gene: 7. This CDR3 reads CASSVGPQGASSYNEQFF. The CDR3 DNA reads as TGTGCCAGCAGCGTAGGACCACAGGGGGCGAGCTCCTACAATGAGCAGTTCTTC.

This clone occurred a few times. This chain uses TRBV21-1 with TRBJ1-1; TRBD1, as called in the table, went unchecked against the DNA. TRBV21-1 is designated a pseudogene. The CDR3 runs to 15 residues. CDR3 bases: TGTGCCCAAGGGGCGAGGGGGCTCGGGAACACTGAAGCTTTCTTT. Protein product: CAQGARGLGNTEAFF.

The gene calls are TRBV18 and TRBJ2-5; 7 nucleotides agree with TRBD2. Germline V gene data show CDR1 as KGHSH and CDR2 as LQKENI. Trimming took 4 bases from V and 1 from J; bases not matched to a gene: 3. The CDR3 is 14 amino acids. CDR3: CASSLGLVQETQYF. DNA of the CDR3: TGTGCCAGCTCACTTGGACTAGTCCAAGAGACCCAGTACTTC.

Within the sample, this clone is medium-sized (0.01 to 0.1%). This chain joins TRBV19 and TRBJ2-3; D is uncertain. In germline, CDR1 is LNHDA, CDR2 SQIVND (reference sequence). This CDR3 spans 13 amino acids. Trimming cost V 1 base and J 4 bases, with 6 bases left between them. CDR3 coding DNA: TGTGCCAGTAGTATAGGAGGTTCAGATACGCAGTATTTT. Its protein is CASSIGGSDTQYF.

The CDR3 is CASSLLGTGSGYTF. CDR3 bases: TGCGCCAGCAGCCTCCTCGGGACAGGTTCGGGCTACACCTTC. This chain uses TRBV4-1 with TRBJ1-2; TRBD1 aligns across 8 bases. The length of the CDR3 is 14 residues. The germline CDR1 and CDR2 sequences are MGHRA and YSYEKL. Losses at the gene ends were 4 bases for V and 8 bases for J; bases not matched to a gene: 9.

V gene TRBV6-1 combines with J gene TRBJ1-2, with TRBD1 identical over 9 bases. The germline gives CDR1 MNHNS, CDR2 SASEGT. After removal of 4 bases from V and 4 bases from J, the junction contained 4 bases not matched to a gene. The CDR3 has 14 amino acids. The CDR3 spells CASSAQGAVYGYTF. DNA for the CDR3: TGTGCCAGCAGTGCACAGGGGGCTGTCTATGGCTACACCTTC.